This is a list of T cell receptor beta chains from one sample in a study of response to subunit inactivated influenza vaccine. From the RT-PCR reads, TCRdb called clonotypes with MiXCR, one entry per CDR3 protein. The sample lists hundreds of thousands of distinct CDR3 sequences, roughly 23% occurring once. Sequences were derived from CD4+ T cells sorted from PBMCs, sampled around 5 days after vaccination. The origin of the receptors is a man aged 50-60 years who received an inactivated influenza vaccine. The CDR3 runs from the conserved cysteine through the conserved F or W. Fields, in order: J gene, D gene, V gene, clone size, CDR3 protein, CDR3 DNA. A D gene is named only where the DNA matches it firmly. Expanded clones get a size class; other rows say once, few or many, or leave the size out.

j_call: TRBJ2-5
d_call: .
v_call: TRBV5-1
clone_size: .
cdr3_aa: CATRSPGQETQYF
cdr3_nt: TGCGCCACCCGGTCCCCGGGCCAAGAGACCCAGTACTTC

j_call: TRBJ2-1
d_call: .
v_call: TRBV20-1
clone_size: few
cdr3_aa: CSATVAGRYNEQFF
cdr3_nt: TGCAGTGCTACCGTTGCGGGACGATACAATGAGCAGTTCTTC

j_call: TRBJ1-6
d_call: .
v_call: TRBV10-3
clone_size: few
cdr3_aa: CAIRGESYNSPLHF
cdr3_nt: TGTGCCATCAGGGGGGAGTCATATAATTCACCCCTCCACTTT

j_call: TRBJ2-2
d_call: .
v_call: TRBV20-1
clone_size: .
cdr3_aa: CSAPRPGGELFF
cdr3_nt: TGCAGTGCGCCGCGCCCGGGCGGGGAGCTGTTTTTT

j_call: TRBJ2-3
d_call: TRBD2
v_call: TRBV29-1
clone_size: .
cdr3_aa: CSVRTSGTDTQYF
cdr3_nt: TGCAGCGTCAGGACTAGCGGGACAGATACGCAGTATTTT

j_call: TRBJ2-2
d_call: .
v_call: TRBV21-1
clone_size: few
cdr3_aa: CASSKVGTSNTGELFF
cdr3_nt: TGTGCCAGCAGCAAAGTTGGGACTTCGAACACCGGGGAGCTGTTTTTT

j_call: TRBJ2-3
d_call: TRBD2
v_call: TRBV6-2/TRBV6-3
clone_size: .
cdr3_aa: CASSIAGGHADTQYF
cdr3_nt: TGTGCCAGCAGTATAGCGGGGGGGCATGCAGATACGCAGTATTTT

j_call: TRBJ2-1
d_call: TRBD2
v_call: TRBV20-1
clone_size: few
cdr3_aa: CRGTSGSSYNEQFF
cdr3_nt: TGCAGGGGGACTAGCGGGAGCTCCTACAATGAGCAGTTCTTC

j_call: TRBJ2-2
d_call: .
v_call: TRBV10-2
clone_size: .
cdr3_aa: CASSESSTANTGELFF
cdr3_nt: TGCGCCAGCAGTGAGTCAAGTACAGCGAACACCGGGGAGCTGTTTTTT

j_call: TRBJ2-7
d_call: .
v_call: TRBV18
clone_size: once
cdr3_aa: CASSPTAYEQYF
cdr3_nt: TGTGCCAGCTCCCCGACAGCCTACGAGCAGTACTTC

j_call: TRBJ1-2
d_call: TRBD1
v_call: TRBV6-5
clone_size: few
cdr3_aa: CASSYSQGAGYGYTF
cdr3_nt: TGTGCCAGCAGTTACTCTCAGGGGGCTGGCTATGGCTACACCTTC

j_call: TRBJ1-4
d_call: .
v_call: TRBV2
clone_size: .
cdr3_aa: CASSVQSFNEKLFF
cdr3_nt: TGTGCCAGCAGTGTACAGTCGTTTAATGAAAAACTGTTTTTT